These 26 T cell receptor beta chains share one sample of origin, sequenced in a study of blood T cells in healthy people across ages. Next came a second PCR, run for about 6 to 11 cycles, which used a sample-barcoded 5' primer along with a J-beta primer mix. TCRdb re-called the 5' RACE reads through MiXCR, storing one row per CDR3 protein. Counted here are fewer than 2,000,000 distinct CDR3 sequences, about 39% occurring once; the ten biggest clones make up about 21%. The sequenced sample consisted of blood. These receptors all stem from a human donor in good health.

This clonotype was counted a few times. This chain uses TRBV7-2 with TRBJ1-2; D is uncertain. The germline V gene encodes CDR1 SGHTA and CDR2 FQGNSA. V was shortened by 1 base and J by 2 bases, with 11 bases between the two germline ends. CDR3 length: 15 amino acids. The CDR3 nucleotides read TGTGCCAGCAGCTTAGGGCCCACAGAGAACTATGGCTACACCTTC. The encoded protein is CASSLGPTENYGYTF. The whole variable domain, filled in from reference TRBV7-2 and TRBJ1-2, reads GAGVSQSPSNKVTEKGKDVELRCDPISGHTALYWYRQSLGQGLEFLIYFQGNSAPDKSGLPSDRFSAERTGGSVSTLTIQRTQQEDSAVYLCASSLGPTENYGYTFGSGTRLTVV.

Concerning this clonotype itself: A read error may produce the germline difference seen at one junction end. CDR3: CAGSLEGVGEQYF. As DNA, the CDR3 is TGTGCCGGCAGTTTAGAAGGGGTGGGTGAGCAGTACTTC. This chain joins TRBV7-2 and TRBJ2-7; the D gene is possibly TRBD1 (5 bases). Looked up from germline, CDR1 is SGHTA and CDR2 is FQGNSA. This CDR3 has 13 residues.

This clonotype appeared a single time. The chain couples TRBV24-1 to TRBJ2-1; 9 bases map to TRBD2. The germline CDR1 and CDR2 sequences are KGHDR and SFDVKD. The CDR3 runs 16 residues. The trim removed 4 bases at V and 5 bases at J, leaving 8 bases unmatched. In DNA form, the CDR3 reads TGTGCCACCAGTGACTCGACTAGCGGCAAAGACAATGAGCAGTTCTTC. Translation gives CATSDSTSGKDNEQFF.

This clonotype occurred a few times. This sequence joins TRBV6-5 and TRBJ2-3; D possibly corresponds to TRBD1 (6 bases). The CDR3 sequence is 15 residues long. Trimming took off 6 bases at V and 8 bases at J, with 21 bases between the two ends. Germline CDR1 MNHEY, CDR2 SVGAGI. The CDR3 DNA follows: TGTGCCAGCAGCAGCATAGTCACAGGGTCCAGTACGCAGTATTTT. This gives the protein CASSSIVTGSSTQYF.

This clonotype came up a few times. This chain connects TRBV6-5 to TRBJ2-6; perhaps TRBD1 as D (5 bases). This CDR3 is built from 15 residues. V was trimmed by 6 bases and J by 4 bases, leaving 13 bases between them. The V gene's germline CDR1 is MNHEY and CDR2 SVGAGI. CDR3 loop: CASSQGPPGANVLTF. As DNA, the CDR3 is TGTGCCAGCAGCCAGGGCCCCCCGGGGGCCAACGTCCTGACTTTC.

This chain links TRBV19 with TRBJ2-2; D is unclear. Deletions cut 0 bases from V and 9 bases from J, with 17 bases between. The germline V gene encodes CDR1 LNHDA and CDR2 SQIVND (reference sequence). The CDR3 has 16 amino acids. The CDR3 bases are TGTGCCAGTAGTATAGAGGGTGGTTGGACGGCGCGGGAGCTGTTTTTT. Translation: CASSIEGGWTARELFF.

This chain connects TRBV29-1 to TRBJ2-5, with D possibly being TRBD1 (6 bases). Germline loops: CDR1 SQVTM, CDR2 ANQGSEA. Deletions cut 4 bases from V and 5 bases from J, with 8 bases between. This CDR3 contains 11 residues. The CDR3 loop reads CSVGQVETQYF. The CDR3 DNA follows: TGCAGCGTTGGACAGGTGGAGACCCAGTACTTC.

This clonotype was observed a few times. V usage is TRBV7-9 and J usage is TRBJ2-7; 8 nucleotides match TRBD2. CDR3 length: 15 residues. V gave up 4 bases and J gave up 2 bases; unmatched junction bases: 7. Germline values: CDR1 SEHNR, CDR2 FQNEAQ (reference sequence). CDR3 residues: CASSSGGGGTYEQYF. CDR3 sequence (DNA): TGTGCCAGCAGCTCCGGGGGGGGAGGCACCTACGAGCAGTACTTC.

This clonotype was observed at least ten times. V usage is TRBV4-1 and J usage is TRBJ1-1, with 10 nucleotides matching TRBD1. The V segment lost 3 bases and the J segment 4 bases; nucleotides outside the gene matches: 2. CDR3 length equals 14 residues. Germline CDR1 is MGHRA and CDR2 is YSYEKL. The CDR3 bases are TGCGCCAGCAGCCACCGGACAGGGGGCACTGAAGCTTTCTTT. Protein: CASSHRTGGTEAFF.

The chain couples TRBV29-1 to TRBJ1-1; possible D gene TRBD1, 6 bases. Germline CDR1 reads SQVTM; CDR2 reads ANQGSEA. This CDR3 is built from 10 residues. V was shortened by 6 bases and J by 11 bases, with 13 bases between the two germline ends. As DNA, the CDR3 is TGCAGCGTGGATACAGGGAACGCTTTCTTT. This codes for CSVDTGNAFF.

The V and J genes are TRBV18 and TRBJ2-3; weak D call: TRBD2 (5 bases). Trimming removed 7 bases at V and 4 bases at J, with 15 bases between. The germline V gene has CDR1 KGHSH and CDR2 LQKENI. This CDR3 spans 14 amino acids. As DNA, the CDR3 is TGTGCCAGCTTCTCGGGATTTTCAGCAGATACGCAGTATTTT. Its protein is CASFSGFSADTQYF.

This clonotype has more than one count but fewer than ten. The chain is built from TRBV6-2 or TRBV6-3 and TRBJ2-7, with 7 bases identical to TRBD1. The V gene's germline CDR1 is MNHEY and CDR2 SVGEGT. The CDR3 runs to 14 residues. Trimming removed 6 bases from V and 2 bases from J; junction bases left unmatched: 7. The CDR3 DNA is TGTGCCAGCAGGGGGGACAGATTAACCTACGAGCAGTACTTC. Translation gives CASRGDRLTYEQYF.

The chain uses TRBV9 and TRBJ2-1, with 7 bases lining up with TRBD1. V gave up 2 bases and J gave up 10 bases; unmatched junction bases: 12. The CDR3 spans 15 residues. Germline assignment: CDR1 SGDLS and CDR2 YYNGEE. CDR3 nucleotide sequence: TGTGCCAGCAGCGTCTCAGGGGGTGTTTTAAGAGAGCAGTTCTTC. Translating it yields CASSVSGGVLREQFF.

This rearrangement joins TRBV12-5 to TRBJ2-1; possibly TRBD1 or TRBD2 for D (6 bases each). CDR1 is LGHNT and CDR2 is FRNRAP in the germline V gene. V was shortened by 7 bases and J by 4 bases, with 14 bases between the two germline ends. The CDR3 consists of 14 residues. CDR3 region: CASEPGAWYNEQFF. CDR3 sequence (DNA): TGTGCTAGTGAACCGGGGGCATGGTACAATGAGCAGTTCTTC. The whole variable domain, filled in from reference TRBV12-5 and TRBJ2-1, reads DARVTQTPRHKVTEMGQEVTMRCQPILGHNTVFWYRQTMMQGLELLAYFRNRAPLDDSGMPKDRFSAEMPDATLATLKIQPSEPRDSAVYFCASEPGAWYNEQFFGPGTRLTVL.

This clonotype was counted a few times. The chain is built from TRBV7-2 and TRBJ2-7; 7 nucleotides agree with TRBD2. Germline V gene lookup returns CDR1 SGHTA and CDR2 FQGNSA. V shed 5 bases and J 4 bases; nucleotides not matched to a gene: 11. This CDR3 is built from 15 residues. This CDR3 reads CASSASGGGGYEQYF. DNA for the CDR3: TGTGCCAGCAGCGCATCTGGGGGGGGTGGTTACGAGCAGTACTTC.

This clonotype was seen a handful of times. This sequence joins TRBV12-3 or TRBV12-4 and TRBJ1-6; possible D gene TRBD1, 5 bases. The CDR3 has 16 residues. V lost 6 bases, J lost 0 bases, and 12 bases lay in between. The CDR3 DNA follows: TGTGCCAGCAGCCACAGGCCCAGCTCCTATAATTCACCCCTCCACTTT. This translates into CASSHRPSSYNSPLHF.

This clonotype was counted at least ten times. This chain uses TRBV7-9 with TRBJ2-6; a weak D match, TRBD2 (7 bases). The CDR3 loop spans 16 amino acids. Germline lookup yields CDR1 SEHNR and CDR2 FQNEAQ (reference sequence). V lost 5 bases and J 2 bases, leaving 13 bases between the germline ends. For the CDR3, the DNA is TGTGCCAGCAGCCCCGCGGGGGCTGCTGGGGCCAACGTCCTGACTTTC. Protein sequence: CASSPAGAAGANVLTF.

This chain links TRBV7-9 with TRBJ2-1, with TRBD2 matching over 14 bases. Germline V lookup: CDR1 SEHNR, CDR2 FQNEAQ (reference sequence). CDR3 length: 16 residues. The trim removed 2 bases at V and 8 bases at J, leaving 5 bases unmatched. CDR3 nucleotides: TGTGCCAGCAGCTTACGGACTAGCGGGGGGTCCCATGAGCAGTTCTTC. Translated, it gives CASSLRTSGGSHEQFF.

This clonotype was recorded only once. The chain couples TRBV3-1 to TRBJ2-7; 7 bases are a match to TRBD2. CDR3 length: 15 amino acids. Per germline, CDR1 LGHDT and CDR2 YNNKEL (reference sequence). V shed 2 bases and J 4 bases; nucleotides not matched to a gene: 8. The CDR3 region is CASSQLPDSGYEQYF. CDR3 nucleotides: TGTGCCAGCAGCCAATTGCCCGATAGCGGGTACGAGCAGTACTTC.

The chain links TRBV7-2 to TRBJ1-2, with D perhaps TRBD1 (5 bases). The V gene's germline CDR1 is SGHTA and CDR2 FQGNSA. The V end lost 2 bases, the J end lost 3 bases, and 13 bases lay between the germline ends. The CDR3 runs 15 residues. The CDR3 bases are TGTGCCAGCAGCTTAAACCAGGGATGGCACTATGGCTACACCTTC. This encodes CASSLNQGWHYGYTF.

Comment on this clonotype: Sequence at one end of the junction differs from germline and may be a read error. The chain employs TRBV12-3 or TRBV12-4 and TRBJ1-5; D uncertain. The CDR3 is 12 residues long. The CDR3 DNA reads as TGTGCCAGCAGTTTAGCGACGTCTCCCCGGCATTTT. Translated: CASSLATSPRHF.

The chain links TRBV4-1 to TRBJ1-2, with a possible D match to TRBD1 (5 bases). The CDR3 sequence is 15 residues long. Germline lookup yields CDR1 MGHRA and CDR2 YSYEKL. Trimming cost V 1 base and J 3 bases, with 12 bases left between them. CDR3 nucleotide sequence: TGCGCCAGCAGCCAAGGGGGCCGGTTTGACTATGGCTACACCTTC. It translates to CASSQGGRFDYGYTF.

This chain joins TRBV7-6 and TRBJ1-3, with a possible D match to TRBD1 (6 bases). V gave up 5 bases and J gave up 3 bases, with 14 bases separating them. Germline loops: CDR1 SGHVS, CDR2 FNYEAQ. The length of the CDR3 is 15 residues. CDR3 bases: TGTGCCAGCAGCCCCTGGGACACTTATGGAAACACCATATATTTT. This encodes CASSPWDTYGNTIYF.

The genes are TRBV7-9 and TRBJ2-5, with D possibly called TRBD1 or TRBD2 (5 bases each). The J call may be mistaken, given a closer DNA end match to TRBJ2-7. CDR3 length: 15 amino acids. Germline V CDR1 and CDR2: SEHNR, FQNEAQ (reference sequence). CDR3 in DNA: TGTGCCAGCAGCTTAGCGTTGGGGACGGTGAACGAGCAGTACTTC. The encoded protein is CASSLALGTVNEQYF.

V and J are TRBV29-1 and TRBJ2-3; possibly TRBD1 or TRBD2 for D (6 bases each). CDR1 and CDR2 (germline): SQVTM, ANQGSEA. CDR3 size: 13 residues. The V end lost 6 bases, the J end lost 5 bases, and 15 bases lay between the germline ends. Here the CDR3 DNA reads TGCAGCGTCGGAGGGGGGTTGATAGATACGCAGTATTTT. Translation: CSVGGGLIDTQYF.

The V gene is TRBV5-1, the J gene TRBJ2-1, with D hard to call. The V end was cut by 4 bases, the J end by 3 bases, with 17 bases between. Germline V gene lookup returns CDR1 SGHRS and CDR2 YFSETQ. This CDR3 has 16 amino acids. CDR3 coding DNA: TGCGCCAGCAGCCTCCTTTCTCAACCACTCTACAATGAGCAGTTCTTC. It specifies CASSLLSQPLYNEQFF.